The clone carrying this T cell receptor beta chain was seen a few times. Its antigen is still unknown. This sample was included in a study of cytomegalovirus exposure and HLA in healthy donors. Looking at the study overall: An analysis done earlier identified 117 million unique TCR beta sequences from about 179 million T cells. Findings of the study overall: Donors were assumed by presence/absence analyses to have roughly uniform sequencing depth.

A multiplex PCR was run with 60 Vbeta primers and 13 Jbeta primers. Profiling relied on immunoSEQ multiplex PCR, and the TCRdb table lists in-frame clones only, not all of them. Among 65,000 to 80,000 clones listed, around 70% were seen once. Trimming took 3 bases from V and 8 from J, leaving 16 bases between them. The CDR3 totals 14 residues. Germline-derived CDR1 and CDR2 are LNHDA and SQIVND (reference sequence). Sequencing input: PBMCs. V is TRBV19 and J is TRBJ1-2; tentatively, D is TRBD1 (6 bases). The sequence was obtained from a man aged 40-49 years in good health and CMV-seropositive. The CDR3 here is CASSMMNRAGGYTF. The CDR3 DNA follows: TGTGCCAGTAGTATGATGAACAGGGCTGGCGGCTACACCTTC.